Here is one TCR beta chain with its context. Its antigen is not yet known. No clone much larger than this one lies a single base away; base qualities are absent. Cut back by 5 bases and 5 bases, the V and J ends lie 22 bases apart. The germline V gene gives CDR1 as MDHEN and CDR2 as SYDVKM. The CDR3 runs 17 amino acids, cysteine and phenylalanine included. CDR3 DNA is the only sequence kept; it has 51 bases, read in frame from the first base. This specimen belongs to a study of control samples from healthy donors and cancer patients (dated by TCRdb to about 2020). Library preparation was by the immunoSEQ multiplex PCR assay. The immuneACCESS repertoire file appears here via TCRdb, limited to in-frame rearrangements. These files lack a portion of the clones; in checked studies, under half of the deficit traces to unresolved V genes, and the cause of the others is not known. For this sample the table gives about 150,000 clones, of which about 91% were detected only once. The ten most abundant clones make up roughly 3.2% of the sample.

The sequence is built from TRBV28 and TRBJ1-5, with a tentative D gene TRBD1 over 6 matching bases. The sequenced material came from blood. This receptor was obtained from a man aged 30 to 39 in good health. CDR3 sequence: CASSLPLQYRAHQPQHF. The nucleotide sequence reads TGTGCCAGCAGTCTACCCCTACAATACAGGGCCCATCAGCCCCAGCATTTT.